This T cell receptor (beta chain) emerged from a study of T-cell memory formation after mild COVID-19. The ends were cut back, 6 bases at V and 4 bases at J, with 9 bases in the middle. The V gene's germline CDR1 is KGHSH and CDR2 LQKENI. CDR3 size: 12 residues. This clonotype has more than one count but fewer than ten. What it binds is unknown. A 5'RACE reaction primed in the constant segment made cDNA libraries of TCR alpha and TCR beta, and these carried sample barcodes and UMIs. Via MiXCR, TCRdb re-called the 5' RACE reads, giving one row per CDR3 protein. Of about 430,000 distinct CDR3 sequences listed, 20% to 25% are singletons. Findings of the study overall: CD8+ contracting clones occupied EMRA, while CD4+ ones occupied mainly CM and EM.

This sequence joins TRBV18 and TRBJ2-5; D unresolved. Material: PBMCs or a T cell subset sorted from them (not recorded which). The TCR originated in an adult woman who had mild COVID-19 (a few samples of this study predate the infection). Cell type and time point are not known. The CDR3 protein is CASSNAPETQYF. The CDR3 region has the DNA TGTGCCAGCTCCAACGCGCCAGAGACCCAGTACTTC.